The rows below give T cell receptor beta chains drawn from one sample of a study of blood T cell repertoires in COVID-19. Profiling relied on immunoSEQ multiplex PCR, and the TCRdb table lists in-frame clones only, not all of them. The sample has about 55,000 clones, approximately 92% seen once. The source material was peripheral blood. Receptor source: a human donor with active COVID-19. The donor label of this sample is uncertain. The CDR3 runs from the conserved cysteine through the conserved F or W. D genes are given only for firm matches. Clone size is not always given. Where it is, it says once, few, many or a class for expanded clones.

clone_size j_call v_call d_call cdr3_nt cdr3_aa
. TRBJ1-6 TRBV19 TRBD1 TGTGCCAGCGGACAGGCCTATAATTCACCCCTCCACTTT CASGQAYNSPLHF
. TRBJ1-1 TRBV4-2 TRBD1 TGTGCCAGCAGCCAAGACAGGGGGCCGGTGGCTTTCTTT CASSQDRGPVAFF
. TRBJ1-6 TRBV27 . TGTGCCAGCAGTTACTCCCCGGGGTACGATAATTCACCCCTCCACTTT CASSYSPGYDNSPLHF
once TRBJ2-5 TRBV7-2 TRBD2 TGTGCCAGCAGGAGGACTAGCGGGCATCAAGAGACCCAGTACTTC CASRRTSGHQETQYF
. TRBJ1-6 TRBV27 TRBD1 TGTGCCAGCAGTCTGGACAGGGGGCCTATCTCACCCCTCCACTTT CASSLDRGPISPLHF
. TRBJ2-7 TRBV27 TRBD2 TGTGCCAGCAGTTCTGGACTAGCGGGCTTCACCGTGCAGTACTTC CASSSGLAGFTVQYF
. TRBJ2-1 TRBV5-6 TRBD2 TGTGCCAGCAGCCCCGGGACTAGCTACAATGAGCAGTTCTTC CASSPGTSYNEQFF
. TRBJ1-2 TRBV5-6 . TGTGCCAGCAGCTTTTATCTTGGCTACACCTTC CASSFYLGYTF
. TRBJ2-1 TRBV4-1 TRBD2 TGCGCCAGCAGCCACGGACTAGCGGGAGTAGGTGAGCAGTTCTTC CASSHGLAGVGEQFF
. TRBJ1-1 TRBV28 TRBD1 TGTGCCAGCAGAGGCACCGGGACAGGTGGTACTGAAGCTTTCTTT CASRGTGTGGTEAFF
. TRBJ2-3 TRBV7-9 . TGTGCCAGCAGCTCCGGAATCTACGGCGGGACGCAGTATTTT CASSSGIYGGTQYF
few TRBJ1-5 TRBV3-1/TRBV3-2 . TGTGCCAGCAGCCAAGGGGGGACTGGCAATCAGCCCCAGCATTTT CASSQGGTGNQPQHF
. TRBJ2-1 TRBV19 . TGTGCCAGTTTCCGGGGGAATGAGCAGTTCTTC CASFRGNEQFF
once TRBJ2-7 TRBV18 TRBD2 TGTGCCAGCACGACCGAGCGGGGGCCCTACGAGCAGTACTTC CASTTERGPYEQYF
. TRBJ2-6 TRBV19 . TGTGCCAGTAGTCCACGGACTAACTCTGGGGCCAACGTCCTGACTTTC CASSPRTNSGANVLTF
. TRBJ1-6 TRBV27 . TGTGCCAGCAGGGAGGGCGTCTATAATTCACCCCTCCACTTT CASREGVYNSPLHF